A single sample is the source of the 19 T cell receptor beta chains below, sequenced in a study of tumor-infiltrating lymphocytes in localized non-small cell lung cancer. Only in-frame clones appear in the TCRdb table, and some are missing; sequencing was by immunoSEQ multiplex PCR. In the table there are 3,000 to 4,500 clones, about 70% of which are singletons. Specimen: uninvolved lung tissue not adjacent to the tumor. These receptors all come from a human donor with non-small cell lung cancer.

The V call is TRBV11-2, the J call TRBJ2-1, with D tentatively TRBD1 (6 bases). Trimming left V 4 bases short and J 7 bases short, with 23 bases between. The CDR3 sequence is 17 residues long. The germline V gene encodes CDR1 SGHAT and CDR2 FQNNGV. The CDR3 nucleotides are TGTGCCAGCAGCTCACTCTGGGGCTGGGGGCAGGGGAATGAGCAGTTCTTC. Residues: CASSSLWGWGQGNEQFF.

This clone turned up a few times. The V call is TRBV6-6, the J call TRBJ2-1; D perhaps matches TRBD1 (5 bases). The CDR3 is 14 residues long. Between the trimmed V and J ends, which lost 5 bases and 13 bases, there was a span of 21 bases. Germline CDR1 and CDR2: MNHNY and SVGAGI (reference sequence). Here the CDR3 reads CASSNPHLRGNQFF. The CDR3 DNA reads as TGTGCCAGCAGTAATCCCCACCTTAGGGGAAATCAGTTCTTC.

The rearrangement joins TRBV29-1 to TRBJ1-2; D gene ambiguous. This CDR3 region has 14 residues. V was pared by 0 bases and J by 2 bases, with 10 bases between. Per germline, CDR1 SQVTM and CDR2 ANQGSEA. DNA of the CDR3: TGCAGCGTTGAAGAATTATACTTGAACTATGGCTACACCTTC. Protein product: CSVEELYLNYGYTF.

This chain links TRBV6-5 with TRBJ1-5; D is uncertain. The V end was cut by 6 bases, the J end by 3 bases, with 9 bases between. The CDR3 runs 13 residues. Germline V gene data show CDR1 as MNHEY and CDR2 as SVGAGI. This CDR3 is CASSDKFNQPQHF. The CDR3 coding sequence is TGTGCCAGCAGCGACAAGTTCAATCAGCCCCAGCATTTT.

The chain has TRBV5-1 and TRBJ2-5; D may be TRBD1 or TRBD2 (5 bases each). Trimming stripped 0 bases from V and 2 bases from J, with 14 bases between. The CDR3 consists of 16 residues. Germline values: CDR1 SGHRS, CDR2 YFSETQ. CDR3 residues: CASSLGPGPIQETQYF. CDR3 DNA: TGCGCCAGCAGCTTGGGACCGGGGCCAATTCAAGAGACCCAGTACTTC.

The CDR3 loop reads CASSLDPNSYEQYF. CDR3 nucleotides: TGTGCCAGCAGCCTAGACCCCAACTCCTACGAGCAGTACTTC. V usage is TRBV7-2 and J usage is TRBJ2-7; D gene ambiguous. The CDR3 contains 14 residues. Germline values: CDR1 SGHTA, CDR2 FQGNSA. V was pared by 5 bases and J by 0 bases, with 11 bases between. Full variable domain (remainder filled in from reference TRBV7-2 and TRBJ2-7): GAGVSQSPSNKVTEKGKDVELRCDPISGHTALYWYRQSLGQGLEFLIYFQGNSAPDKSGLPSDRFSAERTGGSVSTLTIQRTQQEDSAVYLCASSLDPNSYEQYFGPGTRLTVT.

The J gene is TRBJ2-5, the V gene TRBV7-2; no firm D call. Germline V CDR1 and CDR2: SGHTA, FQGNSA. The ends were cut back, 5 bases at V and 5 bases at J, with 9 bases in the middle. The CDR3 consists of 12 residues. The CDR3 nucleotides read TGTGCCAGCAGCGAGCGATGGGAGACCCAGTACTTC. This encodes CASSERWETQYF.

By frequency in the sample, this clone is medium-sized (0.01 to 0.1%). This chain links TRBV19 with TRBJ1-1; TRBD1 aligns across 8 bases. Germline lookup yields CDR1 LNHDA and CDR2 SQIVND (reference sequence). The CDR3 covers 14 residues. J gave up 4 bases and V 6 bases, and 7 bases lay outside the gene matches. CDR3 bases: TGTGCCAGTAGCCCTGGACAGGGTAGCACTGAAGCTTTCTTT. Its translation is CASSPGQGSTEAFF.

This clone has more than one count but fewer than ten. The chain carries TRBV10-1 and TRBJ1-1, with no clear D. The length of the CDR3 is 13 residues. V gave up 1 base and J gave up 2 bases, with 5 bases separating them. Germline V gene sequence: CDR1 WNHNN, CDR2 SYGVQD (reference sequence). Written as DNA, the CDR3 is TGCGCCAGCAGTGAGTTTCACAACACTGAAGCTTTCTTT. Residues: CASSEFHNTEAFF.

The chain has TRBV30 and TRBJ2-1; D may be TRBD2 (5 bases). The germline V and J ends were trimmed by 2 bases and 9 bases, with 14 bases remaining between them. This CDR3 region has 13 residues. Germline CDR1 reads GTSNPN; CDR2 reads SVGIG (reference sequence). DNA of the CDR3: TGTGCCTGGAGTCCTACCGCCAGCGGTGAGCAGTTCTTC. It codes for CAWSPTASGEQFF.

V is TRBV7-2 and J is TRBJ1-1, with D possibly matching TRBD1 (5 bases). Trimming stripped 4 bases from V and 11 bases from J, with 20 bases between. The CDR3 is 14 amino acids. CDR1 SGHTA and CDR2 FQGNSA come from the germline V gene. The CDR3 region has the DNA TGTGCCAGCAGCTACCTGGGGACCCCAGTTGTTGCTTTCTTT. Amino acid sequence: CASSYLGTPVVAFF. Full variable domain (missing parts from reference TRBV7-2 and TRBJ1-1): GAGVSQSPSNKVTEKGKDVELRCDPISGHTALYWYRQSLGQGLEFLIYFQGNSAPDKSGLPSDRFSAERTGGSVSTLTIQRTQQEDSAVYLCASSYLGTPVVAFFGQGTRLTVV.

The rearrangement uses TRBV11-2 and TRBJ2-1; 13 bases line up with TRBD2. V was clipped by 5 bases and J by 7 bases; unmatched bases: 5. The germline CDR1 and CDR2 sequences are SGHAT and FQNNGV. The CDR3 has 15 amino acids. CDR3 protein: CASSHGTSGMNEQFF. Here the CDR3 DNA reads TGTGCCAGCAGCCATGGGACTAGCGGGATGAATGAGCAGTTCTTC.

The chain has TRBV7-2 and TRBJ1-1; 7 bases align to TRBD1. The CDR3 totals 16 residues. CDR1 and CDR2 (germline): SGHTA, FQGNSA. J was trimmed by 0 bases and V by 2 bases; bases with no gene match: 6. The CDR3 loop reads CASSLSPGQMNTEAFF. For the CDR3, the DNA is TGTGCCAGCAGCTTAAGCCCGGGACAGATGAACACTGAAGCTTTCTTT.

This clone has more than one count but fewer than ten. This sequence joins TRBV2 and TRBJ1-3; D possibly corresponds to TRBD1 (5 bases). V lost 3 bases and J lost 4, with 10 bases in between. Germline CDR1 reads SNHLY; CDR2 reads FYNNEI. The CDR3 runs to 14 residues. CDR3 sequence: CASSDSREGNTIYF. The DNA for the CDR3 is TGTGCCAGCAGTGACTCCAGGGAGGGAAACACCATATATTTT.

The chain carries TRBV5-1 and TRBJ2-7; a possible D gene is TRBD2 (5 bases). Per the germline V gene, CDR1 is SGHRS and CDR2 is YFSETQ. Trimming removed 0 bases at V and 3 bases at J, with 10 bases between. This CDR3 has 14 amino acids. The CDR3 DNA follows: TGCGCCAGCAGCTTGGGCGGCGGAGGCTACGAGCAGTACTTC. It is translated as CASSLGGGGYEQYF.

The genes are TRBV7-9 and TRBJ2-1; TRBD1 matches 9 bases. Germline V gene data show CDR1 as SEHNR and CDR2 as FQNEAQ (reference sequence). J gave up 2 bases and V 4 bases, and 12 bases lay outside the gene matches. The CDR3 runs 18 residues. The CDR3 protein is CASSSTLGTGNPYNEQFF. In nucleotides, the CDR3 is TGTGCCAGCAGCTCGACCCTAGGGACAGGGAACCCCTACAATGAGCAGTTCTTC.

CDR3 residues: CASSLDPLGGTPSYF. CDR3 nucleotides: TGTGCCAGCAGCTTAGACCCCTTGGGGGGAACCCCAAGCTACTTC. The chain couples TRBV7-2 to TRBJ2-5; a possible D gene is TRBD2 (6 bases). Germline V gives CDR1 SGHTA, CDR2 FQGNSA. This CDR3 comprises 15 residues. Trimming stripped 1 base from V and 14 bases from J, with 23 bases between.

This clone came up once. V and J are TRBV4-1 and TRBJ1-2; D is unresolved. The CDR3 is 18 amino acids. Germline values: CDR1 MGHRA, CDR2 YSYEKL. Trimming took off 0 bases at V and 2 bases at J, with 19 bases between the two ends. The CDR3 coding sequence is TGCGCCAGCAGCCAAGACTCGTCGCTGACCGCGCGCAACTATGGCTACACCTTC. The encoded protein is CASSQDSSLTARNYGYTF.

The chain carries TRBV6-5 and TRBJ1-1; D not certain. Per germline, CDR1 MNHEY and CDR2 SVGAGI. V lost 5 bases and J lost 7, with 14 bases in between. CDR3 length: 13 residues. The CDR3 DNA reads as TGTGCCAGCAGTGAAGTGCCTGACAATGAAGCTTTCTTT. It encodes CASSEVPDNEAFF.